These 5 T cell receptor beta chains originate from one sample sequenced in a study of OX40 agonist ivuxolimab in advanced cancers. Data came from immunoSEQ multiplex PCR; TCRdb stores just in-frame clones and leaves some out. The sample yields tens of thousands of clones, approximately 84% seen once. The sequenced sample was CD4+ or CD8+ T cells sorted from blood, obtained in a trial of the OX40 agonist ivuxolimab. These receptors all come from an adult with an advanced solid tumor such as melanoma, head and neck, liver or kidney cancer.

The chain links TRBV29-1 to TRBJ1-4; D unresolved. The CDR3 totals 12 residues. Germline V gene sequence: CDR1 SQVTM, CDR2 ANQGSEA. V lost 7 bases to trimming and J lost 7 bases, with 13 bases between them. CDR3 sequence (DNA): TGCAGCGGAAAGGCTGTGGGTGAAAAACTGTTTTTT. Translation gives CSGKAVGEKLFF. Full variable domain (remainder filled in from reference TRBV29-1 and TRBJ1-4): SAVISQKPSRDICQRGTSLTIQCQVDSQVTMMFWYRQQPGQSLTLIATANQGSEATYESGFVIDKFPISRPNLTFSTLTVSNMSPEDSSIYLCSGKAVGEKLFFGSGTQLSVL.

The genes are TRBV4-3 and TRBJ2-4, with 14 bases lining up with TRBD2. V was clipped by 1 base and J by 1 base; unmatched bases: 3. The CDR3 has 18 amino acids. Looked up from germline, CDR1 is LGHNA and CDR2 is YSLEER. The CDR3 spells CASSQGLAGGFAKNIQYF. CDR3 sequence (DNA): TGCGCCAGCAGCCAAGGACTAGCGGGGGGGTTTGCCAAAAACATTCAGTACTTC.

The chain joins TRBV6-1 to TRBJ2-7, with 10 bases identical to TRBD1. Germline V gene sequence: CDR1 MNHNS, CDR2 SASEGT. This CDR3 spans 15 amino acids. Trimming cost V 6 bases and J 4 bases; bases outside gene matches: 9. The CDR3 DNA follows: TGTGCCAGCAGGACCGGGACAGGGGTCTCTTACGAGCAGTACTTC. Protein sequence: CASRTGTGVSYEQYF.

The chain uses TRBV5-4 and TRBJ2-5, with D tentatively TRBD1 (6 bases). This CDR3 is built from 15 residues. The V and J ends lost 4 bases and 4 bases respectively, with 17 bases between them. Germline V lookup: CDR1 SGHNT, CDR2 YYREEE (reference sequence). The CDR3 region is CASSKDYRVGETQYF. DNA for the CDR3: TGTGCCAGCAGCAAAGACTACAGGGTTGGAGAGACCCAGTACTTC.

The CDR3 sequence: CASSLWGERNTEAFF. The CDR3 coding sequence is TGTGCCAGCAGTTTATGGGGGGAGAGAAACACTGAAGCTTTCTTT. The rearrangement links TRBV28 to TRBJ1-1, with D perhaps TRBD1 (5 bases). The CDR3 length is 15 residues. Deletions cut 0 bases from V and 2 bases from J, with 10 bases between. CDR1 MDHEN and CDR2 SYDVKM come from the germline V gene.